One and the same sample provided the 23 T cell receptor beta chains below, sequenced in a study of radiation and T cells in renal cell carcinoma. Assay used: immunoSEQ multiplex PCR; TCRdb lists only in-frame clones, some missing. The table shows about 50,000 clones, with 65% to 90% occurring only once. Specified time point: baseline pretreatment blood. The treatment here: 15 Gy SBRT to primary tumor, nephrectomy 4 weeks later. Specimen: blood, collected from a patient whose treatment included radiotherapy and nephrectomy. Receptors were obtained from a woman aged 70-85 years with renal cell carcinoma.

CDR3 bases: TGCGCCAGCAGCCCAGGTGCGGGGGGTGAGCAGTTCTTC. This sequence encodes CASSPGAGGEQFF. V usage is TRBV5-1 and J usage is TRBJ2-1; 8 bases match TRBD2. V shed 4 bases and J 9 bases; nucleotides not matched to a gene: 6. The V gene's germline CDR1 is SGHRS and CDR2 YFSETQ. This CDR3 is built from 13 residues. Looking up the rest from reference TRBV5-1 and TRBJ2-1 gives the full variable domain: KAGVTQTPRYLIKTRGQQVTLSCSPISGHRSVSWYQQTPGQGLQFLFEYFSETQRNKGNFPGRFSGRQFSNSRSEMNVSTLELGDSALYLCASSPGAGGEQFFGPGTRLTVL.

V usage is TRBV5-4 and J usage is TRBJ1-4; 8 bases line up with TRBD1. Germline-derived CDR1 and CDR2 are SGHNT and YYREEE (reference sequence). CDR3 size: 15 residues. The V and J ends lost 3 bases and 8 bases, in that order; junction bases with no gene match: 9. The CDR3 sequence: CASSSTGGAGEKLFF. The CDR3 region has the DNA TGTGCCAGCAGCTCAACAGGGGGTGCGGGCGAAAAACTGTTTTTT.

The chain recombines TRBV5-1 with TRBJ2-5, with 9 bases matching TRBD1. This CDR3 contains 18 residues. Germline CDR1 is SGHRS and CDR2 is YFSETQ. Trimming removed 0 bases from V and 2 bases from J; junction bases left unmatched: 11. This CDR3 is CASSLVPTGGLAQETQYF. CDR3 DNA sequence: TGCGCCAGCAGCTTGGTTCCCACAGGGGGCTTGGCTCAAGAGACCCAGTACTTC.

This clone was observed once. The CDR3 nucleotides read TGTGCCATCAAAGGCGGGGGGGAAGGCGAGCAGTACTTC. Translated, it gives CAIKGGGEGEQYF. V and J are TRBV10-3 and TRBJ2-7; the match to TRBD2 covers 9 bases. The CDR3 has 13 residues. Germline CDR1 is ENHRY and CDR2 is SYGVKD. V lost 7 bases and J lost 6; bases outside the gene matches: 7.

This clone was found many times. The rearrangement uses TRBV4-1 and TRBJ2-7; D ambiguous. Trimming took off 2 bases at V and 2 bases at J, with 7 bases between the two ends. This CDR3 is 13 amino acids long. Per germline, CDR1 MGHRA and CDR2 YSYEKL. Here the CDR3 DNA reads TGCGCCAGCAGCCAACCTTCAACCTACGAGCAGTACTTC. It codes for CASSQPSTYEQYF.

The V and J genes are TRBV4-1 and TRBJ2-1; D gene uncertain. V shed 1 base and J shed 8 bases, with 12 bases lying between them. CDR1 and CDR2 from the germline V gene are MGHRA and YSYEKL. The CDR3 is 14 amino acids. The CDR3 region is CASSQGYLPDEQFF. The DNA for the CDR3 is TGCGCCAGCAGCCAAGGGTACCTCCCCGATGAGCAGTTCTTC.

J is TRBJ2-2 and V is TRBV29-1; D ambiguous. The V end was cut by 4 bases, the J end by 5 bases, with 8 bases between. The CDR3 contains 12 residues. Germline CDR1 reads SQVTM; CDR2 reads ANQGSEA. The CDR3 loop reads CSVVWGTGELFF. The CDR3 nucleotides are TGCAGCGTTGTGTGGGGAACCGGGGAGCTGTTTTTT.

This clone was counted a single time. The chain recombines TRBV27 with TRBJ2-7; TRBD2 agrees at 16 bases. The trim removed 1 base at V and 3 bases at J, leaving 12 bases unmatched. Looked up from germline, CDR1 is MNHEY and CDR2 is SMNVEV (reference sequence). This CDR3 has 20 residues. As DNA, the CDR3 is TGTGCCAGCAGTTTATACTCTCCGGGACTAGCGGGAGGGGCTGGCTACGAGCAGTACTTC. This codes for CASSLYSPGLAGGAGYEQYF.

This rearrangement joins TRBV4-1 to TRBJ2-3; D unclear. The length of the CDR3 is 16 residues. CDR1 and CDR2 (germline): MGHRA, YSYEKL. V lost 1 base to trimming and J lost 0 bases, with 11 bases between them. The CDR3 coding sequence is TGCGCCAGCAGCCAAGGGGTCAGTGGTAGCACAGATACGCAGTATTTT. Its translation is CASSQGVSGSTDTQYF.

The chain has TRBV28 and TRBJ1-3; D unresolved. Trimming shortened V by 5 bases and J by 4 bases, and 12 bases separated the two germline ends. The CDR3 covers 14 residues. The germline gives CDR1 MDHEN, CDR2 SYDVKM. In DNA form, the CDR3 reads TGTGCCAGCAGTGGGCCACCATACGGAAACACCATATATTTT. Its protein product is CASSGPPYGNTIYF.

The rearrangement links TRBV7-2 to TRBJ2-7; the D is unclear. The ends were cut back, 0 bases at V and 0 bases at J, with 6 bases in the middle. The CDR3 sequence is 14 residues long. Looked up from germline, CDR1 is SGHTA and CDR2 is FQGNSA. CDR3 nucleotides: TGTGCCAGCAGCTTAGCGGTCAGCTCCTACGAGCAGTACTTC. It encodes CASSLAVSSYEQYF.

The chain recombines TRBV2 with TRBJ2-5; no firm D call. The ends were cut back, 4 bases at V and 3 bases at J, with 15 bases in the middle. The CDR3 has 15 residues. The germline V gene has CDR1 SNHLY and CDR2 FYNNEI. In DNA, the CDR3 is TGTGCCAGCAGTGTTGGGAAGGTTTGGGAAGAGACCCAGTACTTC. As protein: CASSVGKVWEETQYF.

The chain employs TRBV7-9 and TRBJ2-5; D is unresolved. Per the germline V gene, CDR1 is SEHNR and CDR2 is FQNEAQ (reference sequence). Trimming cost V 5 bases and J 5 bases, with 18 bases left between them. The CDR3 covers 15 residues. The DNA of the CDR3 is TGTGCCAGCAGCGCCGACGGCCCTCTTCGGGAGACCCAGTACTTC. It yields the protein CASSADGPLRETQYF.

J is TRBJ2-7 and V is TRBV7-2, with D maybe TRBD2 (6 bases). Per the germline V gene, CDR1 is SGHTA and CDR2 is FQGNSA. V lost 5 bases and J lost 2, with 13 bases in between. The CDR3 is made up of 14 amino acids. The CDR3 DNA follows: TGTGCCAGCAGCCCCGGGGGAAGACCCTACGAGCAGTACTTC. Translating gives CASSPGGRPYEQYF.

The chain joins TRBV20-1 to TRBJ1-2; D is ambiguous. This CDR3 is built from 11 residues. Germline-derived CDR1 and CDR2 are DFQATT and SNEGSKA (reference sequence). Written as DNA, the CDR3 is TGCAGCTGGGAGCAGTACTATGGCTACACCTTC. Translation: CSWEQYYGYTF.

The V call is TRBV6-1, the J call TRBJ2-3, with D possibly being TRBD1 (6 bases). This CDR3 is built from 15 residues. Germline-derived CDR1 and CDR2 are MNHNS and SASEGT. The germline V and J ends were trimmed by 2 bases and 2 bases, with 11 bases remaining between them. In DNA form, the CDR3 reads TGTGCCAGCAGTGAACCGGGACACCTCACAGATACGCAGTATTTT. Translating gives CASSEPGHLTDTQYF.

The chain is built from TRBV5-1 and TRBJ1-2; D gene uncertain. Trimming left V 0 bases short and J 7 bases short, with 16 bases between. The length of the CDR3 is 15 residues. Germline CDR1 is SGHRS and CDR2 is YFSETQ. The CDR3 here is CASSLAIGSSSGYTF. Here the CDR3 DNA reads TGCGCCAGCAGCTTGGCCATCGGTTCCTCCTCTGGCTACACCTTC. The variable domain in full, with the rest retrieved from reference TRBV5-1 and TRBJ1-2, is KAGVTQTPRYLIKTRGQQVTLSCSPISGHRSVSWYQQTPGQGLQFLFEYFSETQRNKGNFPGRFSGRQFSNSRSEMNVSTLELGDSALYLCASSLAIGSSSGYTFGSGTRLTVV.

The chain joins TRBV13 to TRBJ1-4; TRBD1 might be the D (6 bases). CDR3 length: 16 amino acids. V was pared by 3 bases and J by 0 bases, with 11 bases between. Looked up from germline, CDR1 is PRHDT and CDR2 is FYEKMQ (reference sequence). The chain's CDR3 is CASSFRGTPTNEKLFF. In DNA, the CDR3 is TGTGCCAGCAGCTTCAGGGGAACCCCAACTAATGAAAAACTGTTTTTT.

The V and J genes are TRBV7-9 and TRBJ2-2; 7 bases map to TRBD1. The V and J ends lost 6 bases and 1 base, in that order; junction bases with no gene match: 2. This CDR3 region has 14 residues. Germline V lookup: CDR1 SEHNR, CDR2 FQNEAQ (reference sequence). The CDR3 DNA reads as TGTGCCAGCAGAAGACAGGGGAACACCGGGGAGCTGTTTTTT. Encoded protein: CASRRQGNTGELFF. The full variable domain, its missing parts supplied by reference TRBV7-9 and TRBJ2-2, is DTGVSQNPRHKITKRGQNVTFRCDPISEHNRLYWYRQTLGQGPEFLTYFQNEAQLEKSRLLSDRFSAERPKGSFSTLEIQRTEQGDSAMYLCASRRQGNTGELFFGEGSRLTVL.

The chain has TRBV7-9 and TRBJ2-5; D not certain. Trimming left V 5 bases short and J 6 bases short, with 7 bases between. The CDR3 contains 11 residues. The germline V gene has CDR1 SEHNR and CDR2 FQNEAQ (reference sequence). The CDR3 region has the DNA TGTGCCAGCAGCACCTGGAAGACCCAGTACTTC. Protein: CASSTWKTQYF.

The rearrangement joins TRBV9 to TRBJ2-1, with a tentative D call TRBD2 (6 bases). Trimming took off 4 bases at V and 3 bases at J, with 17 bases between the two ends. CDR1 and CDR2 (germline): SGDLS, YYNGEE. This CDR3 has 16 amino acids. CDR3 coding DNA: TGTGCCAGCAGCCGCGGGGAAGGGAAAAACTACAATGAGCAGTTCTTC. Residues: CASSRGEGKNYNEQFF.

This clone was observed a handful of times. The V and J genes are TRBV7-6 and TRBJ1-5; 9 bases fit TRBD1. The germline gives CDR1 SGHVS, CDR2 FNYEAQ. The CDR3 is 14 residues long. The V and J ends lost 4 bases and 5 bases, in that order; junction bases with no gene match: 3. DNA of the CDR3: TGTGCCAGCAGCTCCGGGACAGGGCATCAGCCCCAGCATTTT. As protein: CASSSGTGHQPQHF.

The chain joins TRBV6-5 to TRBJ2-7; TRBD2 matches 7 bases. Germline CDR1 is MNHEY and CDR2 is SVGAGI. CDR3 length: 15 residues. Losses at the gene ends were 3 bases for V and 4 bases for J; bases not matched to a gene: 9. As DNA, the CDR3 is TGTGCCAGCAGTTATCGGACCCGGGGGGATTACGAGCAGTACTTC. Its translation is CASSYRTRGDYEQYF.